What follows are 27 T cell receptor beta chains derived from one specimen sequenced in a study of T cell repertoires in cytomegalovirus infection. A single record per CDR3 protein comes from TCRdb applying MiXCR to the reads. The table shows approximately 500,000 distinct CDR3 sequences, with 16% occurring only once. Sequencing used CD8+ T cells from PBMCs. These receptors originate from a human donor in good health (CMV status not recorded). Some clones in this sample may be carry-over from other donors' samples.

This clonotype was observed at least ten times. The chain combines TRBV5-4 with TRBJ1-4; D is uncertain. The CDR3 has 15 amino acids. Germline values: CDR1 SGHNT, CDR2 YYREEE (reference sequence). V shed 5 bases and J shed 0 bases, with 11 bases lying between them. The CDR3: CASRGDTATNEKLFF. The CDR3 DNA is TGTGCCAGCAGGGGCGACACCGCAACTAATGAAAAACTGTTTTTT. The whole variable domain, remainder taken from reference TRBV5-4 and TRBJ1-4, is ETGVTQSPTHLIKTRGQQVTLRCSSQSGHNTVSWYQQALGQGPQFIFQYYREEENGRGNFPPRFSGLQFPNYSSELNVNALELDDSALYLCASRGDTATNEKLFFGSGTQLSVL.

The rearrangement links TRBV27 to TRBJ2-7; perhaps TRBD1 as D (6 bases). The CDR3 contains 16 residues. Germline values: CDR1 MNHEY, CDR2 SMNVEV (reference sequence). V lost 6 bases to trimming and J lost 2 bases, with 20 bases between them. The CDR3 spells CASSSDGQLITYEQYF. CDR3 nucleotide sequence: TGTGCCAGCAGCTCAGATGGACAGCTTATCACCTACGAGCAGTACTTC.

This clonotype turned up a few times. The gene calls are TRBV19 and TRBJ1-5; possible D gene TRBD1, 6 bases. Per the germline V gene, CDR1 is LNHDA and CDR2 is SQIVND (reference sequence). The V end was cut by 3 bases, the J end by 7 bases, with 19 bases between. The CDR3 is made up of 16 amino acids. CDR3 protein: CASSIDRGAGHQPQHF. The CDR3 DNA follows: TGTGCCAGTAGTATCGATCGGGGGGCAGGCCACCAGCCCCAGCATTTT.

This clonotype was counted many times. The V gene is TRBV7-9, the J gene TRBJ2-3, with 7 bases lining up with TRBD2. Germline loops: CDR1 SEHNR, CDR2 FQNEAQ (reference sequence). The CDR3 runs 16 residues. V shed 3 bases and J 2 bases; nucleotides not matched to a gene: 8. Written as DNA, the CDR3 is TGTGCCAGCAGCTTTGGGGGGGAGACCTACACAGATACGCAGTATTTT. It codes for CASSFGGETYTDTQYF.

This clonotype was seen at least ten times. This chain connects TRBV10-3 to TRBJ2-3; 15 bases align to TRBD2. The CDR3 has 14 residues. Trimming removed 8 bases from V and 4 bases from J; junction bases left unmatched: 1. From germline, CDR1 is ENHRY and CDR2 SYGVKD. The CDR3: CAIRTSGRADTQYF. CDR3 sequence (DNA): TGTGCCATCCGGACTAGCGGGAGGGCAGATACGCAGTATTTT.

This sequence joins TRBV29-1 and TRBJ2-1, with TRBD2 identical over 14 bases. V shed 6 bases, J shed 12 bases, and the junction held 4 bases outside the gene matches. The CDR3 is 12 residues long. The V gene's germline CDR1 is SQVTM and CDR2 ANQGSEA. The CDR3 reads CSVGTSGRGQFF. The CDR3 coding sequence is TGCAGCGTAGGGACTAGCGGGAGAGGGCAGTTCTTC.

This chain uses TRBV27 with TRBJ2-7; TRBD1 might be the D (5 bases). CDR3 size: 13 residues. The V end was cut by 6 bases, the J end by 2 bases, with 11 bases between. Germline V gene sequence: CDR1 MNHEY, CDR2 SMNVEV (reference sequence). The CDR3 bases are TGTGCCAGCAGGCAGGGTCGAGCCTACGAGCAGTACTTC. This sequence encodes CASRQGRAYEQYF.

This clonotype was counted at least ten times. J is TRBJ2-7 and V is TRBV7-9; possibly TRBD1 or TRBD2 for D (5 bases each). Trimming pared 6 bases from V and 0 bases from J, leaving 12 bases between. CDR3 size: 14 residues. The V gene's germline CDR1 is SEHNR and CDR2 FQNEAQ (reference sequence). The CDR3: CASSMGESSYEQYF. The CDR3 nucleotides are TGTGCCAGCAGTATGGGGGAGAGCTCCTACGAGCAGTACTTC.

This clonotype showed up just a few times. The chain employs TRBV3-1 and TRBJ2-7; D gene ambiguous. The CDR3 consists of 15 residues. The germline V and J ends were trimmed by 0 bases and 0 bases, with 9 bases remaining between them. Germline-derived CDR1 and CDR2 are LGHDT and YNNKEL (reference sequence). This chain's CDR3 is CASSQDYSSSYEQYF. The DNA of the CDR3 is TGTGCCAGCAGCCAAGACTACAGTAGCTCCTACGAGCAGTACTTC.

This clonotype came up many times. The genes are TRBV12-3 or TRBV12-4 and TRBJ2-2; the match to TRBD2 covers 7 bases. V lost 4 bases, J lost 7 bases, and 6 bases stayed unmatched. The CDR3 totals 14 residues. The CDR3 DNA follows: TGTGCCAGCAGTTCAAAGCGGGGACTCGGGGAGCTGTTTTTT. Encoded protein: CASSSKRGLGELFF.

At least ten counts were recorded for this clonotype. The rearrangement uses TRBV7-8 and TRBJ2-7, with 9 bases lining up with TRBD2. This CDR3 region has 15 residues. Unmatched junction bases numbered 3, after V lost 1 base and J lost 2 bases. Germline V lookup: CDR1 SGHVS, CDR2 FQNEAQ. Here the CDR3 DNA reads TGTGCCAGCAGCTTAGGCTCTAGCGGGACCTACGAGCAGTACTTC. This encodes CASSLGSSGTYEQYF.

This clonotype appeared many times. The CDR3 sequence is CASSKNNEQFF. The DNA for the CDR3 is TGTGCCAGCAGCAAAAACAATGAGCAGTTCTTC. J is TRBJ2-1 and V is TRBV27; no clear D. Trimming cost V 6 bases and J 5 bases, with 5 bases left between them. CDR1 is MNHEY, CDR2 SMNVEV, per germline (reference sequence). CDR3 length: 11 amino acids.

This clonotype was detected ten times or more. V and J are TRBV5-6 and TRBJ1-1; D not certain. CDR3 size: 12 residues. The V end was cut by 0 bases, the J end by 7 bases, with 7 bases between. The V gene's germline CDR1 is SGHDT and CDR2 YYEEEE. The DNA for the CDR3 is TGTGCCAGCAGCTTGGGGATAGTTGAAGCTTTCTTT. Residues: CASSLGIVEAFF.

This clonotype appeared a few times. This chain joins TRBV27 and TRBJ2-5; 10 bases match TRBD2. Germline assignment: CDR1 MNHEY and CDR2 SMNVEV (reference sequence). This CDR3 contains 16 residues. The ends lost 5 bases at V and 4 bases at J; junction bases unmatched: 10. The CDR3 protein is CASSQKRGGPGETQYF. CDR3 coding DNA: TGTGCCAGCAGTCAGAAGCGGGGGGGCCCGGGAGAGACCCAGTACTTC.

This clonotype was counted a few times. V usage is TRBV20-1 and J usage is TRBJ1-2; tentatively, D is TRBD1 (6 bases). V was shortened by 4 bases and J by 7 bases, with 10 bases between the two germline ends. CDR1 is DFQATT, CDR2 SNEGSKA, per germline (reference sequence). The CDR3 has 11 amino acids. The CDR3 here is CSAIRQVGYTF. DNA for the CDR3: TGCAGTGCTATTAGACAGGTTGGCTACACCTTC.

Worth noting for this clonotype: It may be a read error: a sequence one base away is much more abundant. The rearrangement uses TRBV19 and TRBJ1-5, with D perhaps matching TRBD1 (6 bases). Trimming stripped 10 bases from V and 1 base from J, with 20 bases between. Per the germline V gene, CDR1 is LNHDA and CDR2 is SQIVND (reference sequence). The CDR3 length is 16 residues. In DNA form, the CDR3 reads TGTGCCAATACCGATTCCCCACAGGGAAGCAATCAGCCCCAGCATTTT. Translated, it gives CANTDSPQGSNQPQHF.

This clonotype was counted many times. The chain links TRBV7-9 to TRBJ2-1, with TRBD2 identical over 10 bases. Per germline, CDR1 SEHNR and CDR2 FQNEAQ (reference sequence). This CDR3 is 16 amino acids long. After removal of 5 bases from V and 10 bases from J, the junction contained 14 bases not matched to a gene. CDR3 in amino acids: CASSLASAGGPREQFF. The DNA for the CDR3 is TGTGCCAGCAGCCTGGCGTCAGCGGGAGGGCCCAGGGAGCAGTTCTTC. The entire variable domain, with the rest obtained from reference TRBV7-9 and TRBJ2-1, is as follows: DTGVSQNPRHKITKRGQNVTFRCDPISEHNRLYWYRQTLGQGPEFLTYFQNEAQLEKSRLLSDRFSAERPKGSFSTLEIQRTEQGDSAMYLCASSLASAGGPREQFFGPGTRLTVL.

The rearrangement uses TRBV29-1 and TRBJ1-2; D is ambiguous. The CDR3 contains 13 residues. Germline values: CDR1 SQVTM, CDR2 ANQGSEA. The V gene lost 5 bases and the J gene lost 6 bases, with 16 bases spanning the gap. CDR3 sequence reads: CSVPGPVGDGYTF. CDR3 nucleotide sequence: TGCAGCGTTCCCGGACCCGTGGGAGATGGCTACACCTTC.

In this sample, this clonotype turned up many times. The genes are TRBV6-1 and TRBJ1-4, with a tentative D call TRBD1 (6 bases). V was pared by 6 bases and J by 4 bases, with 18 bases between. Germline V gives CDR1 MNHNS, CDR2 SASEGT. The CDR3 loop spans 16 amino acids. The CDR3 DNA reads TGTGCCAGCAGGGGCCGGACAGACAGATTTAATGAAAAACTGTTTTTT. Protein: CASRGRTDRFNEKLFF.

This chain links TRBV20-1 with TRBJ2-1, with 9 bases that match TRBD2. Germline-derived CDR1 and CDR2 are DFQATT and SNEGSKA (reference sequence). The CDR3 extends over 16 amino acids. J gave up 0 bases and V 3 bases, and 6 bases lay outside the gene matches. The CDR3 spells CSASWAGGPSYNEQFF. The DNA of the CDR3 is TGCAGTGCTAGTTGGGCGGGGGGGCCCTCCTACAATGAGCAGTTCTTC.

This clonotype was observed a handful of times. The rearrangement links TRBV18 to TRBJ2-1; tentative D call: TRBD2 (5 bases). This CDR3 spans 12 amino acids. Per germline, CDR1 KGHSH and CDR2 LQKENI. V lost 3 bases and J lost 10, with 10 bases in between. This CDR3 is CASSPEATEQFF. The CDR3, as DNA: TGTGCCAGCTCACCGGAGGCTACCGAGCAGTTCTTC.

This clonotype was observed a handful of times. This chain links TRBV27 with TRBJ2-1, with TRBD2 identical over 10 bases. The J segment lost 7 bases and the V segment lost 6 bases, leaving 18 bases of the junction unmatched. Germline V lookup: CDR1 MNHEY, CDR2 SMNVEV (reference sequence). The CDR3 runs 18 residues. Here the CDR3 reads CASSHPTGLADGMNEQFF. The CDR3 DNA is TGTGCCAGCAGCCACCCAACCGGACTAGCGGATGGAATGAATGAGCAGTTCTTC.

On this clonotype itself: Given the absence of the conserved phenylalanine or tryptophan at the CDR3 end, a read error is likely. The chain is built from TRBV12-3 or TRBV12-4 and TRBJ2-7; 9 bases agree with TRBD2. V was clipped by 3 bases and J by 5 bases; unmatched bases: 5. This CDR3 spans 14 amino acids. The CDR3 DNA reads as TGTGCCAGCAGTTTGGGCGGGGGGGCCAACGAGCAGTACTTA. This sequence encodes CASSLGGGANEQYL.

Notes on this clonotype: This may come from a read error, since a much larger clone is one base off. Since no conserved phenylalanine or tryptophan closes the CDR3, a read error is the likely cause. The chain is built from TRBV7-3 and TRBJ1-1; the D is unclear. Trimming cost V 10 bases and J 4 bases, with 10 bases left between them. CDR1 SGHTA and CDR2 FQGTGA come from the germline V gene. The CDR3 consists of 11 residues. The CDR3 sequence is CANSFGTEAFL. CDR3 in DNA: TGTGCCAACAGTTTTGGCACTGAAGCTTTCCTT.

The V and J genes are TRBV13 and TRBJ2-3; TRBD2 might be the D (5 bases). The V gene's germline CDR1 is PRHDT and CDR2 FYEKMQ (reference sequence). The CDR3 has 15 residues. Trimming removed 2 bases from V and 4 bases from J, with 13 bases in between. The CDR3 DNA sequence: TGTGCCAGCAGCTTACTGACTATTGGCCCAGATACGCAGTATTTT. It encodes CASSLLTIGPDTQYF.

There are many counts of this clonotype. The chain combines TRBV7-6 with TRBJ2-5, with 8 nucleotides matching TRBD1. The V gene's germline CDR1 is SGHVS and CDR2 FNYEAQ. J gave up 3 bases and V 5 bases, and 20 bases lay outside the gene matches. The CDR3 extends over 19 amino acids. CDR3 in DNA: TGTGCCAGCAGCAAAGGGGCACTGACAGGGGTGGAAGGGGAAGAGACCCAGTACTTC. This sequence encodes CASSKGALTGVEGEETQYF.

The gene calls are TRBV5-8 and TRBJ2-3; 8 bases are shared with TRBD1. Germline V lookup: CDR1 SGHTS, CDR2 YDEGEE. This CDR3 is built from 13 residues. V gave up 5 bases and J gave up 5 bases; unmatched junction bases: 4. The CDR3 region is CASRQTGEDTQYF. CDR3 in DNA: TGTGCCAGCAGACAGACAGGGGAAGATACGCAGTATTTT. The whole variable domain, remainder taken from reference TRBV5-8 and TRBJ2-3, is EAGVTQSPTHLIKTRGQQATLRCSPISGHTSVYWYQQALGLGLQFLLWYDEGEERNRGNFPPRFSGRQFPNYSSELNVNALELEDSALYLCASRQTGEDTQYFGPGTRLTVL.